Listed here are 3 T cell receptor beta chains from one sample, sequenced in a study of molecular identifiers for immune sequencing clone quantification. One entry per CDR3 protein, called by TCRdb with MiXCR from the PCR reads. The table shows about half a million distinct CDR3 sequences, with approximately 25% occurring only once. Sequencing was carried out using naive CD8+ T cells from blood, with Jurkat cell RNA spiked in. Subset specified: FACS-sorted CD8+CD4-CCR7+CD45RA+ naive T cells. The receptors were sampled from a human donor in good health. Some libraries in this study had Jurkat cell RNA spiked in.

A few counts support this clonotype. V is TRBV4-1 and J is TRBJ1-3; D perhaps matches TRBD1 (5 bases). CDR3 length: 15 residues. V lost 1 base and J lost 7, with 14 bases in between. Germline CDR1 reads MGHRA; CDR2 reads YSYEKL. In DNA, the CDR3 is TGCGCCAGCAGCCAAGCCCCGGCGAGGGGCAACACCATATATTTT. Protein: CASSQAPARGNTIYF.

The chain employs TRBV20-1 and TRBJ2-7, with 9 nucleotides matching TRBD1. This CDR3 comprises 13 residues. V was pared by 7 bases and J by 4 bases, with 8 bases of the junction left unmatched. Germline assignment: CDR1 DFQATT and CDR2 SNEGSKA (reference sequence). CDR3 loop: CSGTGTGTYEQYF. The CDR3 region has the DNA TGCAGTGGGACCGGGACAGGGACGTACGAGCAGTACTTC.

The V and J genes are TRBV3-1 and TRBJ2-3, with 7 nucleotides matching TRBD2. Trimming took 6 bases from V and 2 from J; bases not matched to a gene: 5. From germline, CDR1 is LGHDT and CDR2 YNNKEL (reference sequence). This CDR3 contains 14 residues. CDR3 nucleotide sequence: TGTGCCAGCAGGGGGGACTACTTCACAGATACGCAGTATTTT. This encodes CASRGDYFTDTQYF.